These 26 T cell receptor beta chains originate from one sample sequenced in a study of blood T cell dynamics during melanoma immunotherapy. Clones were sequenced by immunoSEQ multiplex PCR, and TCRdb holds only the in-frame ones, with some missing. This table has roughly 4,200 clones, approximately 90% appearing once. As to time point: week 3, after first cycle of checkpoint inhibitor. Sample: blood, taken from a patient treated with checkpoint blockade. The receptors derive from a human donor with melanoma.

This clone has a single count. DNA for the CDR3: TGTGCCAGCAGCCCCGGAGCAGGGGGTCCCTTGGGCTCCTACAATGAGCAGTTCTTC. It codes for CASSPGAGGPLGSYNEQFF. V gene TRBV9 combines with J gene TRBJ2-1; TRBD1 aligns across 7 bases. The V gene's germline CDR1 is SGDLS and CDR2 YYNGEE. Losses at the gene ends were 4 bases for V and 0 bases for J; bases not matched to a gene: 16. The CDR3 has 19 residues.

This sequence joins TRBV5-6 and TRBJ2-1, with D perhaps matching TRBD2 (5 bases). Germline CDR1 reads SGHDT; CDR2 reads YYEEEE. V shed 4 bases and J shed 6 bases, with 17 bases lying between them. The CDR3 contains 15 residues. The CDR3 DNA is TGTGCCAGCAGCCCGCCTGGAGGTAACGCCAATGAGCAGTTCTTC. Amino acid sequence: CASSPPGGNANEQFF.

The V call is TRBV7-2, the J call TRBJ2-5; D might be TRBD2 (5 bases). The germline V gene encodes CDR1 SGHTA and CDR2 FQGNSA. V gave up 2 bases and J gave up 1 base, with 14 bases separating them. This CDR3 is built from 16 residues. The chain's CDR3 is CASSLTASLRQETQYF. CDR3 coding DNA: TGTGCCAGCAGCTTAACCGCTAGCCTTCGCCAAGAGACCCAGTACTTC.

This clone was seen just once. The chain is built from TRBV7-3 and TRBJ2-1, with 9 bases fitting TRBD1. CDR1 is SGHTA, CDR2 FQGTGA, per germline. J was trimmed by 7 bases and V by 3 bases; bases with no gene match: 10. CDR3 length: 16 residues. This CDR3 reads CASSFPGTGGGNEQFF. Here the CDR3 DNA reads TGTGCCAGCAGCTTCCCTGGTACAGGGGGCGGGAATGAGCAGTTCTTC.

V usage is TRBV19 and J usage is TRBJ1-1; TRBD1 matches at 10 bases. Germline V gives CDR1 LNHDA, CDR2 SQIVND (reference sequence). CDR3 length equals 16 residues. V lost 1 base to trimming and J lost 0 bases; unmatched junction nucleotides: 2. In nucleotides, the CDR3 is TGTGCCAGTAGTATAGCGACAGGGGGCATGAACACTGAAGCTTTCTTT. Its translation is CASSIATGGMNTEAFF.

The V and J genes are TRBV28 and TRBJ2-1; 10 bases line up with TRBD1. With 5 bases clipped from V and 2 bases from J, the junction kept 6 bases outside the gene matches. The V gene's germline CDR1 is MDHEN and CDR2 SYDVKM. CDR3 size: 16 residues. In nucleotides, the CDR3 is TGTGCCAGCAGTATGTCCGGGACAGGGGCCTACAATGAGCAGTTCTTC. Translating gives CASSMSGTGAYNEQFF.

V is TRBV5-1 and J is TRBJ2-2, with a possible D match to TRBD1 (5 bases). Trimming removed 4 bases at V and 2 bases at J, with 12 bases between. The CDR3 sequence is 15 residues long. Germline V gene data show CDR1 as SGHRS and CDR2 as YFSETQ. The CDR3 loop reads CASSRVGRNTGELFF. Written as DNA, the CDR3 is TGCGCCAGCAGCCGGGTGGGGCGTAACACCGGGGAGCTGTTTTTT.

The V call is TRBV7-8, the J call TRBJ2-3; D is uncertain. The germline V gene has CDR1 SGHVS and CDR2 FQNEAQ. This CDR3 spans 12 amino acids. V shed 5 bases and J shed 6 bases, with 9 bases lying between them. The CDR3 here is CASSPLGDTQYF. The CDR3 region has the DNA TGTGCCAGCAGCCCCCTCGGGGATACGCAGTATTTT.

The V and J genes are TRBV28 and TRBJ1-2, with a possible D match to TRBD1 (5 bases). Looked up from germline, CDR1 is MDHEN and CDR2 is SYDVKM. Trimming stripped 4 bases from V and 4 bases from J, with 13 bases between. CDR3 length: 14 residues. CDR3 sequence (DNA): TGTGCCAGCAGTTGGCAGGGTTCTGGCTATGGCTACACCTTC. Protein product: CASSWQGSGYGYTF.

The chain employs TRBV4-3 and TRBJ2-5, with D unclear. Germline V CDR1 and CDR2: LGHNA, YSLEER. The CDR3 has 13 residues. V was clipped by 2 bases and J by 5 bases, with 9 bases between them. CDR3 sequence (DNA): TGCGCCAGCAGCCAAACACAAAGGGAGACCCAGTACTTC. Protein product: CASSQTQRETQYF.

J is TRBJ2-7 and V is TRBV27; D possibly corresponds to TRBD1 (5 bases). Germline values: CDR1 MNHEY, CDR2 SMNVEV (reference sequence). Trimming removed 4 bases from V and 7 bases from J, with 14 bases in between. The CDR3 sequence is 13 residues long. The CDR3 protein is CASSSFDSREQYF. The CDR3, as DNA: TGTGCCAGCAGTTCTTTCGACAGTCGGGAGCAGTACTTC.

The chain recombines TRBV5-4 with TRBJ2-7; 7 bases fit TRBD2. This CDR3 spans 14 amino acids. Losses at the gene ends were 0 bases for V and 2 bases for J; bases not matched to a gene: 2. CDR1 is SGHNT and CDR2 is YYREEE in the germline V gene (reference sequence). As DNA, the CDR3 is TGTGCCAGCAGCTTGGTAGCGGGCCCCTACGAGCAGTACTTC. Encoded protein: CASSLVAGPYEQYF.

J is TRBJ2-2 and V is TRBV5-1; no firm D call. The CDR3 is 13 amino acids. Germline CDR1 reads SGHRS; CDR2 reads YFSETQ. V was pared by 3 bases and J by 5 bases, with 8 bases between. CDR3 residues: CASSYQLTGELFF. CDR3 nucleotides: TGCGCCAGCAGCTATCAGTTAACCGGGGAGCTGTTTTTT.

This clone appeared once. The V gene is TRBV6-5, the J gene TRBJ1-2; TRBD1 aligns across 10 bases. Germline V gene data show CDR1 as MNHEY and CDR2 as SVGAGI. This CDR3 is built from 15 residues. V dropped 0 bases and J dropped 4; count of bases not matched to a gene: 2. CDR3 sequence reads: CASSYSGTGVYGYTF. The CDR3 DNA is TGTGCCAGCAGTTACTCCGGGACAGGGGTCTATGGCTACACCTTC.

V usage is TRBV4-3 and J usage is TRBJ1-2; tentative D call: TRBD1 (5 bases). Trimming took 0 bases from V and 8 from J, leaving 19 bases between them. The germline V gene encodes CDR1 LGHNA and CDR2 YSLEER. The length of the CDR3 is 16 residues. The CDR3, as DNA: TGCGCCAGCAGCCAAGACAGGGCCAATCCCAAGGGAGGCTACACCTTC. This gives the protein CASSQDRANPKGGYTF.

The gene calls are TRBV2 and TRBJ2-7; 10 nucleotides align to TRBD1. This CDR3 contains 14 residues. Trimming cost V 6 bases and J 3 bases; bases outside gene matches: 5. In germline, CDR1 is SNHLY, CDR2 FYNNEI. The CDR3 DNA follows: TGTGCCAGCAGGGACAGGGGGACTTACTACGAGCAGTACTTC. This codes for CASRDRGTYYEQYF.

V gene TRBV10-3 combines with J gene TRBJ2-3; D is ambiguous. V was pared by 2 bases and J by 5 bases, with 11 bases between. There are 14 residues in the CDR3. Per germline, CDR1 ENHRY and CDR2 SYGVKD. This chain's CDR3 is CAISEPLRGDTQYF. In nucleotides, the CDR3 is TGTGCCATCAGTGAGCCGCTTAGAGGAGATACGCAGTATTTT.

The chain recombines TRBV10-3 with TRBJ1-4; 7 nucleotides align to TRBD1. CDR1 and CDR2 from the germline V gene are ENHRY and SYGVKD. CDR3 length: 15 amino acids. J was trimmed by 3 bases and V by 0 bases; bases with no gene match: 1. In DNA, the CDR3 is TGTGCCATCAGTGAGTCAGGGGGCCCTAATGAAAAACTGTTTTTT. Protein: CAISESGGPNEKLFF.

This clone was seen just once. The CDR3 bases are TGCAGCGTTGAAGTGGCCATAGAAGCTCTGTACTTC. Protein: CSVEVAIEALYF. This chain uses TRBV29-1 with TRBJ2-5; no reliable D call. The CDR3 sequence is 12 residues long. Germline CDR1 and CDR2: SQVTM and ANQGSEA. V was trimmed by 1 base and J by 13 bases, leaving 16 bases between them.

The rearrangement uses TRBV5-6 and TRBJ1-2, with 9 bases aligning to TRBD1. The CDR3 covers 14 residues. Germline values: CDR1 SGHDT, CDR2 YYEEEE. With 4 bases clipped from V and 13 bases from J, the junction kept 14 bases outside the gene matches. CDR3 protein: CASSPPLGQGKGTF. The CDR3 coding sequence is TGTGCCAGCAGCCCCCCCCTCGGACAGGGGAAGGGCACCTTC.

V gene TRBV7-6 combines with J gene TRBJ2-5; 10 nucleotides align to TRBD2. There are 17 residues in the CDR3. Germline lookup yields CDR1 SGHVS and CDR2 FNYEAQ. V lost 4 bases to trimming and J lost 4 bases; unmatched junction nucleotides: 12. CDR3 nucleotides: TGTGCCAGCAGCTCGCGCCTAGCGGGAGCCATCGGAGAGACCCAGTACTTC. This gives the protein CASSSRLAGAIGETQYF.

This chain joins TRBV2 and TRBJ2-5, with no clear D. With the DNA end fitting TRBJ2-7 better, the J assignment may be wrong. CDR3 length: 12 amino acids. From germline, CDR1 is SNHLY and CDR2 FYNNEI. Written as DNA, the CDR3 is TGTGCCAGCAAGAGCTACGCCTACGAGCAGTACTTC. The encoded protein is CASKSYAYEQYF.

The rearrangement uses TRBV14 and TRBJ2-3; perhaps TRBD2 as D (5 bases). Trimming shortened V by 1 base and J by 0 bases, and 14 bases separated the two germline ends. The CDR3 sequence is 17 residues long. Germline lookup yields CDR1 SGHDN and CDR2 FVKESK. CDR3 sequence: CASSQGRRRTSTDTQYF. CDR3 in DNA: TGTGCCAGCAGCCAAGGGAGGCGCAGGACTAGCACAGATACGCAGTATTTT. Drawing the rest from reference TRBV14 and TRBJ2-3, the complete variable domain is EAGVTQFPSHSVIEKGQTVTLRCDPISGHDNLYWYRRVMGKEIKFLLHFVKESKQDESGMPNNRFLAERTGGTYSTLKVQPAELEDSGVYFCASSQGRRRTSTDTQYFGPGTRLTVL.

This chain uses TRBV11-3 with TRBJ1-1; weak D call: TRBD1 (5 bases). Trimming stripped 5 bases from V and 6 bases from J, with 13 bases between. This CDR3 region has 13 residues. Germline CDR1 is SGHNT and CDR2 is YENEEA. The CDR3 spells CASSTGTNSEAFF. Here the CDR3 DNA reads TGTGCCAGCAGCACCGGGACTAATTCTGAAGCTTTCTTT.

This chain links TRBV15 with TRBJ2-7; 7 bases map to TRBD1. The CDR3 consists of 14 residues. Germline lookup yields CDR1 LNHNV and CDR2 YYDKDF (reference sequence). V gave up 3 bases and J gave up 0 bases; unmatched junction bases: 2. CDR3 region: CATSRRQGSYEQYF. CDR3 coding DNA: TGTGCCACCAGCAGGAGACAGGGCTCCTACGAGCAGTACTTC.

This clone was counted only a few times. The gene calls are TRBV19 and TRBJ1-1; D is ambiguous. Trimming left V 5 bases short and J 0 bases short, with 10 bases between. The CDR3 extends over 14 amino acids. The V gene's germline CDR1 is LNHDA and CDR2 SQIVND (reference sequence). CDR3 residues: CASSSPWMNTEAFF. CDR3 nucleotide sequence: TGTGCCAGTAGTTCCCCCTGGATGAACACTGAAGCTTTCTTT.